A single sample is the source of the 19 T cell receptor beta chains below, sequenced in a study of blood T cell repertoires in COVID-19. Measured with immunoSEQ multiplex PCR; TCRdb has only the in-frame clones, and not every one. The repertoire consists of 65,000 to 95,000 clones, with 80% to 95% occurring once and the leading ten covering about 2.5%. The sample taken for sequencing was peripheral blood. The receptors come from a man aged 50 to 59 with COVID-19, enrolled during active disease.

J is TRBJ2-5 and V is TRBV2; TRBD1 is a possible D gene (6 bases). Between the trimmed V and J ends, which lost 6 bases and 1 base, there was a span of 12 bases. CDR3 length: 14 residues. The V gene's germline CDR1 is SNHLY and CDR2 FYNNEI. The CDR3 region is CASRRRDTQETQYF. The CDR3 DNA follows: TGTGCCAGCAGACGCCGGGACACCCAAGAGACCCAGTACTTC.

The chain links TRBV5-4 to TRBJ1-1, with no clear D. Germline V lookup: CDR1 SGHNT, CDR2 YYREEE (reference sequence). The V end lost 1 base, the J end lost 6 bases, and 13 bases lay between the germline ends. This CDR3 comprises 14 residues. In DNA form, the CDR3 reads TGTGCCAGCAGCTTGATTTCTAGCGTCTCTGAAGCTTTCTTT. Its translation is CASSLISSVSEAFF.

This clone has a handful of counts. The chain carries TRBV5-1 and TRBJ1-5; D unresolved. V shed 0 bases and J shed 0 bases, with 4 bases lying between them. The CDR3 is 14 residues long. Per germline, CDR1 SGHRS and CDR2 YFSETQ. This CDR3 reads CASSLDGSNQPQHF. The CDR3 DNA reads as TGCGCCAGCAGCTTGGACGGTAGCAATCAGCCCCAGCATTTT.

This rearrangement joins TRBV6-5 to TRBJ2-7; TRBD2 matches at 12 bases. CDR3 size: 15 residues. Germline V CDR1 and CDR2: MNHEY, SVGAGI. Unmatched junction bases numbered 3, after V lost 6 bases and J lost 0 bases. In DNA, the CDR3 is TGTGCCAGCAGCCCGACTAGCGGGAGCTCCTACGAGCAGTACTTC. Protein: CASSPTSGSSYEQYF.

The gene calls are TRBV7-9 and TRBJ1-1; 8 nucleotides match TRBD1. Trimming took 5 bases from V and 0 from J; bases not matched to a gene: 5. The germline gives CDR1 SEHNR, CDR2 FQNEAQ (reference sequence). This CDR3 comprises 15 residues. This chain's CDR3 is CASSPGTGLNTEAFF. CDR3 DNA: TGTGCCAGCAGCCCGGGGACAGGCTTGAACACTGAAGCTTTCTTT.

The chain carries TRBV7-3 and TRBJ2-2; D is uncertain. Trimming pared 5 bases from V and 3 bases from J, leaving 10 bases between. Germline CDR1 reads SGHTA; CDR2 reads FQGTGA. This CDR3 is built from 14 residues. CDR3 nucleotides: TGTGCCAGCAGCCCGTACATTTACACCGGGGAGCTGTTTTTT. The encoded protein is CASSPYIYTGELFF.

The chain employs TRBV2 and TRBJ1-2; 7 positions match TRBD1. This CDR3 contains 14 residues. Trimming removed 8 bases from V and 3 bases from J; junction bases left unmatched: 9. Germline lookup yields CDR1 SNHLY and CDR2 FYNNEI. CDR3 loop: CASFKGAPDYGYTF. The CDR3 nucleotides read TGTGCCAGCTTTAAGGGGGCGCCTGACTATGGCTACACCTTC.

The chain carries TRBV18 and TRBJ1-3; no firm D call. The CDR3 extends over 18 amino acids. The germline CDR1 and CDR2 sequences are KGHSH and LQKENI. Trimming pared 2 bases from V and 3 bases from J, leaving 20 bases between. CDR3 in amino acids: CASSPMGGRNLRGNTIYF. CDR3 bases: TGTGCCAGCTCACCAATGGGAGGAAGAAATCTTCGTGGAAACACCATATATTTT.

The chain combines TRBV11-1 with TRBJ2-5; perhaps TRBD1 as D (5 bases). Per the germline V gene, CDR1 is SGHAT and CDR2 is FQDESV (reference sequence). Trimming removed 4 bases at V and 4 bases at J, with 13 bases between. There are 14 residues in the CDR3. CDR3: CASSSRQTGETQYF. For the CDR3, the DNA is TGTGCCAGCAGCTCTCGACAGACCGGAGAGACCCAGTACTTC.

V gene TRBV25-1 combines with J gene TRBJ2-1, with 12 nucleotides matching TRBD2. CDR3 size: 15 residues. Germline values: CDR1 MGHDK, CDR2 SYGVNS. Losses at the gene ends were 6 bases for V and 7 bases for J; bases not matched to a gene: 7. DNA of the CDR3: TGTGCCAGCAGCCATCCGGGGACTAGCGGGAATGAGCAGTTCTTC. Translated: CASSHPGTSGNEQFF.

V is TRBV28 and J is TRBJ2-7; 12 bases fit TRBD2. The CDR3 runs 14 residues. Germline V gene sequence: CDR1 MDHEN, CDR2 SYDVKM. V dropped 6 bases and J dropped 1; count of bases not matched to a gene: 1. The CDR3 DNA reads as TGTGCCAGCAGGCTAGCGGGAGGGTCCTACGAGCAGTACTTC. This encodes CASRLAGGSYEQYF.

The gene calls are TRBV7-2 and TRBJ1-4; D remains ambiguous. The CDR3 loop spans 13 amino acids. CDR1 SGHTA and CDR2 FQGNSA come from the germline V gene. V lost 7 bases and J 0 bases, leaving 6 bases between the germline ends. This chain's CDR3 is CASTIATNEKLFF. DNA for the CDR3: TGTGCCAGCACCATTGCAACTAATGAAAAACTGTTTTTT.

The V call is TRBV4-1, the J call TRBJ2-6, with D tentatively TRBD1 (5 bases). The germline CDR1 and CDR2 sequences are MGHRA and YSYEKL. Between the trimmed V and J ends, which lost 0 bases and 0 bases, there was a span of 9 bases. The CDR3 totals 17 residues. CDR3 nucleotide sequence: TGCGCCAGCAGCCAAGACGGCAGGGCCTCTGGGGCCAACGTCCTGACTTTC. Its protein is CASSQDGRASGANVLTF.

In regard to this clone: An end of the junction does not agree with germline; a read error may underlie this. V usage is TRBV3-1 (or the pseudogene TRBV3-2) and J usage is TRBJ2-7; 8 positions match TRBD1. The CDR3 is made up of 11 amino acids. Germline lookup yields CDR1 LGHDT and CDR2 YNNKEL (reference sequence). The chain's CDR3 is CASRRDRYLVF. Here the CDR3 DNA reads TGTGCCAGCAGAAGGGACAGGTACCTCGTCTTC.

This sequence joins TRBV27 and TRBJ1-2; possible D gene TRBD1, 6 bases. Germline V gene lookup returns CDR1 MNHEY and CDR2 SMNVEV (reference sequence). Trimming stripped 5 bases from V and 7 bases from J, with 11 bases between. The CDR3 has 12 amino acids. The CDR3 reads CASSTGFGGYTF. The CDR3 DNA is TGTGCCAGCAGTACAGGGTTTGGTGGCTACACCTTC.

The chain links TRBV7-2 to TRBJ1-5; the D gene is possibly TRBD1 (6 bases). In germline, CDR1 is SGHTA, CDR2 FQGNSA. Trimming pared 2 bases from V and 4 bases from J, leaving 12 bases between. This CDR3 is built from 15 residues. The CDR3 bases are TGTGCCAGCAGCTTAAGGGGACAAAATAATCAGCCCCAGCATTTT. Protein product: CASSLRGQNNQPQHF.

This chain joins TRBV27 and TRBJ2-7; D is possibly TRBD2 (5 bases). V lost 1 base, J lost 3 bases, and 13 bases lay in between. CDR3 size: 15 residues. From germline, CDR1 is MNHEY and CDR2 SMNVEV (reference sequence). CDR3 sequence: CASSLYEGTIYEQYF. In nucleotides, the CDR3 is TGTGCCAGCAGTTTATATGAGGGCACCATCTACGAGCAGTACTTC.

The V gene is TRBV24-1, the J gene TRBJ2-2; D unresolved. V was pared by 3 bases and J by 3 bases, with 7 bases between. CDR3 length equals 14 residues. Looked up from germline, CDR1 is KGHDR and CDR2 is SFDVKD. The CDR3 DNA follows: TGTGCCACCAGTGATCTCATAGACACCGGGGAGCTGTTTTTT. As protein: CATSDLIDTGELFF.

In the case of this clone: The sample holds other DNA sequences that translate to the same CDR3. The chain is built from TRBV5-1 and TRBJ2-5, with 10 bases identical to TRBD2. After removal of 2 bases from V and 4 bases from J, the junction contained 5 bases not matched to a gene. The CDR3 consists of 15 residues. The germline V gene encodes CDR1 SGHRS and CDR2 YFSETQ. The DNA for the CDR3 is TGCGCCAGCAGCTTAGATAGCGGGAGGAGAGAGACCCAGTACTTC. As protein: CASSLDSGRRETQYF. Full variable domain (outside the CDR3, taken from reference TRBV5-1 and TRBJ2-5): KAGVTQTPRYLIKTRGQQVTLSCSPISGHRSVSWYQQTPGQGLQFLFEYFSETQRNKGNFPGRFSGRQFSNSRSEMNVSTLELGDSALYLCASSLDSGRRETQYFGPGTRLLVL.